Reported below is one T cell receptor beta chain. Its antigen remains unknown. TCR beta cDNA libraries had unique molecular identifiers. When about 0.95 to 10 million T cells were used, they gave about 550,000 cDNA molecules. TCRdb independently ran MiXCR on the PCR reads; one entry per CDR3 protein. The data hold roughly 800,000 distinct CDR3 sequences, with around 42% observed a single time. The sample is drawn from a study of post-analysis software for immune sequencing data. Study at large: Courses of disease covered relapsing-remitting, secondary progressive and progressive-relapsing multiple sclerosis. General study points: Controls had lower frequencies than patients of about 5 TRBV segments, which included TRBV5-6, TRBV5-1 and TRBV20-1. Significantly lower normalized Chao1 diversity was found in patients with multiple sclerosis relative to controls. F-measure co-clustering was strong for batch-matched samples.

Trimming took off 5 bases at V and 0 bases at J, with 11 bases between the two ends. The CDR3 is 15 residues long. The chain joins TRBV12-3 or TRBV12-4 to TRBJ2-1; D uncertain. Sequencing used blood. This clonotype originated in a girl aged 10-17 years with multiple sclerosis. CDR3 coding DNA: TGTGCCAGCAGTCACCCCTCCGGCTCCTACAATGAGCAGTTCTTC. Its protein product is CASSHPSGSYNEQFF.